These 27 T cell receptor beta chains originate from one sample sequenced in a study of blood T cell repertoires in COVID-19. The repertoire was sequenced with immunoSEQ multiplex PCR; TCRdb's copy has only in-frame clones and lacks some. Of about 170,000 clones in the sample, 88% were seen once. Sequencing was done on a sample of peripheral blood. These receptors all come from a man in his fifties who had recovered from COVID-19.

The V call is TRBV5-1, the J call TRBJ2-1, with a possible D match to TRBD2 (5 bases). Trimming took off 0 bases at V and 7 bases at J, with 20 bases between the two ends. Germline V gene data show CDR1 as SGHRS and CDR2 as YFSETQ. This CDR3 has 17 amino acids. CDR3 nucleotide sequence: TGCGCCAGCAGCTTGGGGACTGGTGGACGGGGTCTTAATGAGCAGTTCTTC. Its protein product is CASSLGTGGRGLNEQFF.

The V call is TRBV6-5, the J call TRBJ1-1; 7 bases agree with TRBD1. The CDR3 is 13 residues long. V was clipped by 6 bases and J by 4 bases; unmatched bases: 5. Germline lookup yields CDR1 MNHEY and CDR2 SVGAGI. The CDR3 bases are TGTGCCAGCAGGGACAGGCAGGCCACTGAAGCTTTCTTT. It yields the protein CASRDRQATEAFF.

The chain has TRBV5-4 and TRBJ2-1; 16 bases are a match to TRBD2. The CDR3 totals 19 residues. The junction had 16 bases not matched to a gene; V was cut back by 3 bases and J by 10 bases. CDR1 and CDR2 (germline): SGHNT, YYREEE (reference sequence). The CDR3 sequence is CASSSPASGTSGRAGEQFF. The DNA for the CDR3 is TGTGCCAGCAGCTCACCGGCTTCCGGGACTAGCGGGAGGGCCGGCGAGCAGTTCTTC.

This chain links TRBV19 with TRBJ1-3; D unresolved. CDR1 LNHDA and CDR2 SQIVND come from the germline V gene (reference sequence). The CDR3 has 14 residues. Trimming took off 6 bases at V and 0 bases at J, with 9 bases between the two ends. Here the CDR3 reads CASRDSSSGNTIYF. CDR3 nucleotide sequence: TGTGCCAGTAGGGACTCATCCTCTGGAAACACCATATATTTT. Full variable domain (remainder filled in from reference TRBV19 and TRBJ1-3): DGGITQSPKYLFRKEGQNVTLSCEQNLNHDAMYWYRQDPGQGLRLIYYSQIVNDFQKGDIAEGYSVSREKKESFPLTVTSAQKNPTAFYLCASRDSSSGNTIYFGEGSWLTVV.

The rearrangement uses TRBV9 and TRBJ2-7, with a tentative D call TRBD2 (5 bases). V was pared by 4 bases and J by 1 base, with 9 bases between. Per germline, CDR1 SGDLS and CDR2 YYNGEE. This CDR3 region has 13 residues. CDR3 in amino acids: CASSQGGSYEQYF. CDR3 in DNA: TGTGCCAGCAGCCAAGGAGGTTCCTACGAGCAGTACTTC. Based on the CDR3 plus reference TRBV9 and TRBJ2-7, the full variable domain is DSGVTQTPKHLITATGQRVTLRCSPRSGDLSVYWYQQSLDQGLQFLIQYYNGEERAKGNILERFSAQQFPDLHSELNLSSLELGDSALYFCASSQGGSYEQYFGPGTRLTVT.

A few counts support this clone. The chain links TRBV5-1 to TRBJ1-2; perhaps TRBD1 as D (5 bases). V was pared by 0 bases and J by 8 bases, with 11 bases between. The CDR3 totals 13 residues. Germline V gene data show CDR1 as SGHRS and CDR2 as YFSETQ. The CDR3 loop reads CASSLEGRVGYTF. The DNA for the CDR3 is TGCGCCAGCAGCTTGGAGGGCAGGGTGGGCTACACCTTC.

The genes are TRBV6-2 or TRBV6-3 and TRBJ2-1; 8 bases are shared with TRBD2. The length of the CDR3 is 15 residues. CDR1 is MNHEY, CDR2 SVGEGT, per germline. Trimming removed 0 bases from V and 7 bases from J; junction bases left unmatched: 5. In nucleotides, the CDR3 is TGTGCCAGCAGTTACTCGGCGGGGGGTCAGAATGAGCAGTTCTTC. Translation: CASSYSAGGQNEQFF.

This chain uses TRBV2 with TRBJ2-7; 8 bases are shared with TRBD1. CDR1 and CDR2 (germline): SNHLY, FYNNEI. V was clipped by 7 bases and J by 5 bases; unmatched bases: 16. CDR3 length equals 16 residues. In DNA form, the CDR3 reads TGTGCCAGCAAGTGGGGTCAGGGGGCTTCGTACAACGAGCAGTACTTC. Translation gives CASKWGQGASYNEQYF.

This clone appeared once. The CDR3 reads CASSSQDDFYQPQHF. The CDR3, as DNA: TGTGCCAGCAGTTCACAGGACGACTTCTATCAGCCCCAGCATTTT. This sequence joins TRBV6-2 or TRBV6-3 and TRBJ1-5; the D gene is possibly TRBD1 (5 bases). Germline values: CDR1 MNHEY, CDR2 SVGEGT. The length of the CDR3 is 15 residues. V lost 4 bases and J lost 5, with 15 bases in between.

This chain links TRBV6-5 with TRBJ2-7; TRBD2 matches at 14 bases. The germline V gene encodes CDR1 MNHEY and CDR2 SVGAGI. Losses at the gene ends were 4 bases for V and 1 base for J; bases not matched to a gene: 3. This CDR3 is 16 amino acids long. The DNA of the CDR3 is TGTGCCAGCAGTTTCCGACTAGCGGGAGGGTCCTACGAGCAGTACTTC. It codes for CASSFRLAGGSYEQYF.

The chain combines TRBV27 with TRBJ2-7, with a tentative D call TRBD2 (5 bases). Between the trimmed V and J ends, which lost 8 bases and 7 bases, there was a span of 18 bases. The CDR3 has 13 residues. The germline CDR1 and CDR2 sequences are MNHEY and SMNVEV (reference sequence). CDR3 in amino acids: CASGKEGGREQYF. The CDR3 nucleotides read TGTGCCAGCGGTAAGGAAGGAGGAAGAGAGCAGTACTTC.

The chain links TRBV27 to TRBJ2-4; D might be TRBD2 (5 bases). This CDR3 is 15 amino acids long. The V end lost 2 bases, the J end lost 4 bases, and 12 bases lay between the germline ends. Germline V gives CDR1 MNHEY, CDR2 SMNVEV (reference sequence). The CDR3 DNA reads as TGTGCCAGCAGTTTAGAGGGCTTTAGGAAAAACATTCAGTACTTC. It codes for CASSLEGFRKNIQYF.

CDR3 nucleotides: TGTGCCAGCAGCCCTGGGACAGTCGAAGCTTTCTTT. It is translated as CASSPGTVEAFF. The chain links TRBV7-9 to TRBJ1-1; 7 bases agree with TRBD1. V was pared by 5 bases and J by 8 bases, with 5 bases of the junction left unmatched. Germline V lookup: CDR1 SEHNR, CDR2 FQNEAQ (reference sequence). The CDR3 spans 12 residues.

The chain carries TRBV7-2 and TRBJ2-7, with no clear D. Germline CDR1 is SGHTA and CDR2 is FQGNSA. This CDR3 is built from 13 residues. V was cut by 3 bases and J by 6 bases, with 12 bases left in between. The CDR3 region has the DNA TGTGCCAGCAGCTTTGAGTGGGCCTCCGAGCAGTACTTC. This codes for CASSFEWASEQYF.

The rearrangement uses TRBV7-2 and TRBJ1-6, with TRBD1 identical over 8 bases. Germline CDR1 reads SGHTA; CDR2 reads FQGNSA. This CDR3 contains 15 residues. Trimming took 4 bases from V and 7 from J; bases not matched to a gene: 6. In DNA form, the CDR3 reads TGTGCCAGCAGCTCAGGGACAGGAATCAATTCACCCCTCCACTTT. This translates into CASSSGTGINSPLHF.

The chain combines TRBV6-2 or TRBV6-3 with TRBJ1-6, with D tentatively TRBD1 (6 bases). The V and J ends lost 4 bases and 0 bases respectively, with 10 bases between them. The CDR3 has 16 residues. Germline V gives CDR1 MNHEY, CDR2 SVGEGT. The chain's CDR3 is CASSWGHSSYNSPLHF. DNA for the CDR3: TGTGCCAGCAGTTGGGGACATTCCTCCTATAATTCACCCCTCCACTTT.

This sequence joins TRBV5-1 and TRBJ2-5; 8 bases are a match to TRBD1. Germline V CDR1 and CDR2: SGHRS, YFSETQ. The CDR3 totals 16 residues. V trimming: 2 bases; J trimming: 0 bases; junction bases outside the gene matches: 6. The CDR3 DNA sequence: TGCGCCAGCAGCTTCCGACAGGGGTCGTACCAAGAGACCCAGTACTTC. Its protein is CASSFRQGSYQETQYF. Supplemented by reference TRBV5-1 and TRBJ2-5, the full variable domain reads KAGVTQTPRYLIKTRGQQVTLSCSPISGHRSVSWYQQTPGQGLQFLFEYFSETQRNKGNFPGRFSGRQFSNSRSEMNVSTLELGDSALYLCASSFRQGSYQETQYFGPGTRLLVL.

The V call is TRBV28, the J call TRBJ1-4, with TRBD1 matching 9 bases. The CDR3 length is 16 residues. V was clipped by 6 bases and J by 7 bases; unmatched bases: 12. CDR1 and CDR2 from the germline V gene are MDHEN and SYDVKM. CDR3 in DNA: TGTGCCAGCAGGTCCGGGACAGGGTATGGGGCTGAAAAACTGTTTTTT. Residues: CASRSGTGYGAEKLFF. The full variable domain, with the rest looked up from reference TRBV28 and TRBJ1-4, is DVKVTQSSRYLVKRTGEKVFLECVQDMDHENMFWYRQDPGLGLRLIYFSYDVKMKEKGDIPEGYSVSREKKERFSLILESASTNQTSMYLCASRSGTGYGAEKLFFGSGTQLSVL.

The rearrangement uses TRBV21-1 and TRBJ2-3; the table's D call, TRBD1, has no DNA check behind it. TRBV21-1 is noted as a pseudogene. The CDR3 loop spans 19 amino acids. The DNA for the CDR3 is TGTGCCAGCAGCAAAGGGGTACTGAGCCCGGGACAGGTAGCGGATACGCAGTATTTT. It is translated as CASSKGVLSPGQVADTQYF.

V gene TRBV6-2 or TRBV6-3 combines with J gene TRBJ1-5; 8 bases align to TRBD1. V lost 2 bases to trimming and J lost 7 bases; unmatched junction nucleotides: 10. The germline V gene has CDR1 MNHEY and CDR2 SVGEGT. This CDR3 is 16 amino acids long. The CDR3 sequence: CASSYQGAVKEQPQHF. CDR3 sequence (DNA): TGTGCCAGCAGTTACCAGGGGGCCGTGAAGGAACAGCCCCAGCATTTT.

The V and J genes are TRBV6-2 or TRBV6-3 and TRBJ1-5, with TRBD1 matching over 7 bases. V was clipped by 0 bases and J by 6 bases; unmatched bases: 5. Germline V lookup: CDR1 MNHEY, CDR2 SVGEGT. This CDR3 region has 15 residues. CDR3 in amino acids: CASSYSGDSFQPQHF. As DNA, the CDR3 is TGTGCCAGCAGTTACTCGGGGGACAGCTTTCAGCCCCAGCATTTT.

A remark on this clone: One end of the junction varies from germline; a read error may be responsible. The chain links TRBV23-1 to TRBJ2-7; D ambiguous. TRBV23-1 is labeled an ORF, and its function is uncertain. CDR3 length: 10 amino acids. The CDR3 loop is CASRALDIHF. The CDR3 DNA reads TGCGCCAGCAGGGCCCTCGATATTCACTTC.

V usage is TRBV28 and J usage is TRBJ2-3; D may be TRBD2 (6 bases). Germline assignment: CDR1 MDHEN and CDR2 SYDVKM. The V end lost 1 base, the J end lost 5 bases, and 16 bases lay between the germline ends. The CDR3 extends over 16 amino acids. DNA for the CDR3: TGTGCCAGCAGTTTATCTAGGACCCGGAGGGAAGATACGCAGTATTTT. Translated, it gives CASSLSRTRREDTQYF.

The chain combines TRBV19 with TRBJ2-5; no reliable D call. The V end was cut by 5 bases, the J end by 5 bases, with 12 bases between. CDR3 length equals 13 residues. Germline values: CDR1 LNHDA, CDR2 SQIVND (reference sequence). The CDR3, as DNA: TGTGCCAGTAGTGCGGATTACTTGGAGACCCAGTACTTC. Translated, it gives CASSADYLETQYF.

This chain connects TRBV7-9 to TRBJ1-2; D is ambiguous. CDR3 length: 16 amino acids. Germline V gene lookup returns CDR1 SEHNR and CDR2 FQNEAQ (reference sequence). The V gene lost 5 bases and the J gene lost 3 bases, with 19 bases spanning the gap. The chain's CDR3 is CASSASGAINDYGYTF. The CDR3 DNA follows: TGTGCCAGCAGCGCGAGCGGAGCGATTAATGACTATGGCTACACCTTC.

V usage is TRBV4-1 and J usage is TRBJ1-6; 12 nucleotides align to TRBD1. V lost 4 bases to trimming and J lost 6 bases; unmatched junction nucleotides: 7. The CDR3 totals 17 residues. The germline V gene encodes CDR1 MGHRA and CDR2 YSYEKL. The CDR3 loop reads CASSPGQGALGNSPLHF. As DNA, the CDR3 is TGCGCCAGCAGCCCGGGACAGGGGGCTTTGGGTAATTCACCCCTCCACTTT.

This chain links TRBV28 with TRBJ2-4; D possibly corresponds to TRBD1 (5 bases). CDR3 length: 16 amino acids. V gave up 4 bases and J gave up 0 bases, with 13 bases separating them. The germline CDR1 and CDR2 sequences are MDHEN and SYDVKM. This CDR3 is CASSSPATGAKNIQYF. The CDR3 coding sequence is TGTGCCAGCAGTTCCCCGGCTACAGGAGCCAAAAACATTCAGTACTTC.